This TCR beta chain was observed in a study of blood T cells in healthy people across ages. The CDR3 covers 15 residues. The V segment lost 5 bases and the J segment 0 bases; nucleotides outside the gene matches: 5. Per the germline V gene, CDR1 is SEHNR and CDR2 is FQNEAQ (reference sequence). Overall study findings and caveats: Using unsorted PBMCs precluded a conclusive naive versus antigen-experienced comparison.

The authors ran a second PCR of roughly 6 to 12 cycles using a sample-barcoded 5' primer and a J-beta primer mix. MiXCR was run by TCRdb on the 5' RACE reads, yielding one entry per CDR3 protein. The data contain 1.5 million to 2 million distinct CDR3 sequences, 40% to 55% of them singletons. Whenever a sample was processed, at least 6.5 million PBMCs were isolated. A note on this clonotype: The target antigen is unknown.

This TCR derives from a woman aged 40 to 50 in good health. V usage is TRBV7-9 and J usage is TRBJ2-7, with 9 bases identical to TRBD1. The sample comprised blood. The DNA for the CDR3 is TGTGCCAGCAGCCCCGGGACAGGGATCTCCTACGAGCAGTACTTC. It is translated as CASSPGTGISYEQYF.